One and the same sample provided the 9 T cell receptor beta chains below, sequenced in a study of blood T cell repertoires in COVID-19. Generated by immunoSEQ multiplex PCR, the TCRdb table keeps only in-frame clones and is missing some. This table has under 100,000 clones, over 70% appearing once. The sequenced material came from peripheral blood. The receptors stem from a man at least 80 years old with active or convalescent COVID-19.

The chain employs TRBV11-1 and TRBJ1-1, with D unclear. V was shortened by 3 bases and J by 1 base, with 3 bases between the two germline ends. Per germline, CDR1 SGHAT and CDR2 FQDESV (reference sequence). The CDR3 runs 12 residues. The CDR3 protein is CASSFRNTEAFF. Written as DNA, the CDR3 is TGTGCCAGCAGCTTCCGGAACACTGAAGCTTTCTTT.

V gene TRBV5-1 combines with J gene TRBJ2-3; 9 bases agree with TRBD1. From germline, CDR1 is SGHRS and CDR2 YFSETQ. The junction had 10 bases not matched to a gene; V was cut back by 2 bases and J by 6 bases. There are 16 residues in the CDR3. In DNA form, the CDR3 reads TGCGCCAGCAGCTTAGGGACAGGGCAGGTCTGGGATACGCAGTATTTT. Its translation is CASSLGTGQVWDTQYF.

The DNA for the CDR3 is TGTGCCAGCAGTTTGGGTGGGGGGAATCAGCCCCAGCATTTT. As protein: CASSLGGGNQPQHF. The J gene is TRBJ1-5, the V gene TRBV27, with a tentative D call TRBD1 (5 bases). Trimming shortened V by 3 bases and J by 4 bases, and 10 bases separated the two germline ends. Germline V gene sequence: CDR1 MNHEY, CDR2 SMNVEV (reference sequence). The CDR3 contains 14 residues.

This chain links TRBV2 with TRBJ1-2; D remains unclear. There are 15 residues in the CDR3. Trimming stripped 2 bases from V and 2 bases from J, with 12 bases between. CDR1 and CDR2 (germline): SNHLY, FYNNEI. The CDR3 spells CASSEQRGINYGYTF. CDR3 DNA sequence: TGTGCCAGCAGTGAACAGCGGGGAATCAACTATGGCTACACCTTC.

A few counts support this clone. This chain uses TRBV21-1 with TRBJ1-1; TRBD1, the D gene given by the table, was not confirmed from the DNA. TRBV21-1 is classified as a pseudogene. The CDR3 length is 13 residues. The CDR3 is CASSKSRQLEAFF. The CDR3 DNA sequence: TGTGCCAGCAGCAAGTCTAGACAGCTTGAAGCTTTCTTT.

The chain links TRBV5-1 to TRBJ1-1; D call uncertain. This CDR3 has 13 amino acids. The germline CDR1 and CDR2 sequences are SGHRS and YFSETQ. The ends were cut back, 7 bases at V and 0 bases at J, with 10 bases in the middle. CDR3 sequence: CASRQQLNTEAFF. CDR3 in DNA: TGCGCCAGCCGTCAACAGCTGAACACTGAAGCTTTCTTT.

CDR3 nucleotide sequence: TGTGCCACCAGCAGACCCGGGGGAGGTGCTTGGGAAGCTTTCTTT. Translating it yields CATSRPGGGAWEAFF. The rearrangement uses TRBV15 and TRBJ1-1; D perhaps matches TRBD1 (5 bases). Germline V gene sequence: CDR1 LNHNV, CDR2 YYDKDF (reference sequence). Deletions cut 2 bases from V and 8 bases from J, with 18 bases between. This CDR3 spans 15 amino acids.

The rearrangement links TRBV7-2 to TRBJ1-1, with unresolved D. V was clipped by 2 bases and J by 0 bases, with 7 bases between them. Germline CDR1 and CDR2: SGHTA and FQGNSA. This CDR3 has 14 residues. CDR3 loop: CASSLIQMNTEAFF. The CDR3, as DNA: TGTGCCAGCAGCTTAATACAGATGAACACTGAAGCTTTCTTT.

The rearrangement uses TRBV3-1 (or the pseudogene TRBV3-2) and TRBJ1-6; D perhaps matches TRBD1 (6 bases). This CDR3 has 16 amino acids. Germline assignment: CDR1 LGHDT and CDR2 YNNKEL (reference sequence). V dropped 1 base and J dropped 1 base, with 8 bases sitting between them. DNA for the CDR3: TGTGCCAGCAGCCAAGTGCAGGGGTCCTATAATTCACCCCTCCACTTT. Its translation: CASSQVQGSYNSPLHF.